The text below deals with one T cell receptor (beta chain). As yet, its antigen is unknown. Sequenced by immunoSEQ multiplex PCR; TCRdb stores in-frame clones only, minus some. The sample lists 65,000 to 90,000 clones; roughly 92% were seen once. Per germline, CDR1 LGHNA and CDR2 YSLEER. The CDR3 consists of 17 residues. The V gene end was trimmed by 3 bases and the J gene end by 4 bases; junction bases not matched to a gene: 10. The data are from a study of lymphopenia after photon versus proton radiotherapy. Whole-study results and caveats: Oligoclonal CD8+ Temra expansion after nadir drove photon patients' diversity drop. Larger post-nadir TCR diversity loss correlated inversely with survival in deceased patients.

The TCR originated in a woman aged 40 to 50 with cholangiocarcinoma. V is TRBV4-3 and J is TRBJ2-3; 10 nucleotides align to TRBD1. The sample here was peripheral blood, taken from a patient treated with photon-based radiotherapy. The CDR3 DNA sequence: TGCGCCAGCAGCCAGAGGGAGACAGGGGGCGCGTCAGATACGCAGTATTTT. This sequence encodes CASSQRETGGASDTQYF.